This TCR beta chain came from a study of blood T cell repertoires in COVID-19. Per the original methods: For nucleated cells, counts were estimated from reference gene primer amplification. Here immunoSEQ multiplex PCR was the method, and the copy in TCRdb shows in-frame clones only, minus some. For V, J and clone size, that table is used; D and trimming come from the DNA. This sample has more than 140,000 clones, with 85% to 90% found just once. This CDR3 is 17 amino acids long. V dropped 2 bases and J dropped 7; count of bases not matched to a gene: 12. Germline lookup yields CDR1 LNHNV and CDR2 YYDKDF (reference sequence).

Sequencing was performed on peripheral blood. The V and J genes are TRBV15 and TRBJ1-4; TRBD1 agrees at 8 bases. The clonotype originates from an older woman with acute or convalescent COVID-19. The CDR3 DNA sequence: TGTGCCACCAGCAGATGGGACAGGCGGCGGTTGGGTGAAAAACTGTTTTTT. Amino acids: CATSRWDRRRLGEKLFF.